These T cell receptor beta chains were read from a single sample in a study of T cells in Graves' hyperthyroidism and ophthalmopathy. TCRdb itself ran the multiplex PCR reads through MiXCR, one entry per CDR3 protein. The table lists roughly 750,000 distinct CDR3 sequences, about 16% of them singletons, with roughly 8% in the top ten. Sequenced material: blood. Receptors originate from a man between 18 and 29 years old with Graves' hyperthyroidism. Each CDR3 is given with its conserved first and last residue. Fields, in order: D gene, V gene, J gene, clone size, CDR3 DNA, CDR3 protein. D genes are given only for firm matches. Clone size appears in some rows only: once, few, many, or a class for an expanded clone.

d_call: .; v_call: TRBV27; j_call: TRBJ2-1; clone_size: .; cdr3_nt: TGTGCCAGCAGGGGGGCTCAATCCTACAATGAGCAGTTCTTC; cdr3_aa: CASRGAQSYNEQFF
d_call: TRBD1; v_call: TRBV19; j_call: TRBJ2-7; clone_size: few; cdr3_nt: TGTGCCAGTAGTGTACAGGGGTTCGAGCAGTACTTC; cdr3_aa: CASSVQGFEQYF
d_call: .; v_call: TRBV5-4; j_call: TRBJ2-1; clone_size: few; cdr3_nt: TGTGCCAGCAGCTTAAAGCAAGAAGAGCAGTTCTTC; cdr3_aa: CASSLKQEEQFF
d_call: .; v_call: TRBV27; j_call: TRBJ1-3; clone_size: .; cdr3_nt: TGTGCCAGCAGCGCCTTCTTTGGTGGGCCAGGAAACACCATATATTTT; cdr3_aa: CASSAFFGGPGNTIYF
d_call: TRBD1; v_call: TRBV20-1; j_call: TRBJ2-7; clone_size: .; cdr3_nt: TGCAGTGCTAGGACCCGGAGAACAGGGGGCATAACCTACGAGCAGTACTTC; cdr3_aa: CSARTRRTGGITYEQYF
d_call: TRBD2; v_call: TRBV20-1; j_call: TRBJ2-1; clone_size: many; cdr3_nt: TGCAGTGCTGGCGGGCTAGCGGATAAGCTCTACAATGAGCAGTTCTTC; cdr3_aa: CSAGGLADKLYNEQFF
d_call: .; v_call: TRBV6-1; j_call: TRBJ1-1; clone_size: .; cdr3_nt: TGTGCCAGCAGTGAGATCCCCGGGGGCACTGAAGCTTTCTTT; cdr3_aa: CASSEIPGGTEAFF
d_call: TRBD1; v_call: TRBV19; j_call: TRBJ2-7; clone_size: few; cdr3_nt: TGTGCCAGTAGTCCCTGGACAGGACACTACGAGCAGTACTTC; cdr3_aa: CASSPWTGHYEQYF
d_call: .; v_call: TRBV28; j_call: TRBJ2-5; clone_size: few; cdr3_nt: TGTGCCAGCAAGCCCGGCAGACTCCAAGAGACCCAGTACTTC; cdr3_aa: CASKPGRLQETQYF
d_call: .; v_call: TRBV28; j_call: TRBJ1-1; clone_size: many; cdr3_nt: TGTGCCAGCAGTTTGGGGGCAGGTTCCACTGAAGCTTTCTTT; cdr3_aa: CASSLGAGSTEAFF
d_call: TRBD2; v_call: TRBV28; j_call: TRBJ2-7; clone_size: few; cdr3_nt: TGTGCCAGCAGAGGCGGACTAGCGGCCACCTACGAGCAGTACTTC; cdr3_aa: CASRGGLAATYEQYF
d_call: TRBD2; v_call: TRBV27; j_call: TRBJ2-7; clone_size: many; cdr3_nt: TGTGCCAGCAGTCCCCGAAGGACTAGCGGGAAGGGCGAGCAGTACTTC; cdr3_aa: CASSPRRTSGKGEQYF
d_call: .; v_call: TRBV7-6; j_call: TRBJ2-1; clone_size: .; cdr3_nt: TGTGCCAGCAGCTTAGCCCCAGGGTCAAGCTCCTACAATGAGCAGTTCTTC; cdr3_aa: CASSLAPGSSSYNEQFF
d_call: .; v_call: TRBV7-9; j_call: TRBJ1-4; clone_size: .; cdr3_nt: TGTGCCAGCAGTCTTAGGGCGTCGTGGGTTGAAAAACTGTTTTTT; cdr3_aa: CASSLRASWVEKLFF
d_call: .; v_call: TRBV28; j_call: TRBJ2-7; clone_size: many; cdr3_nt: TGTGCCAGCACCCCTTTTCCGACGGCCAACTCCTACGAGCAGTACTTC; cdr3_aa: CASTPFPTANSYEQYF
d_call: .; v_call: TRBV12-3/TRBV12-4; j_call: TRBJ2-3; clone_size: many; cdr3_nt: TGTGCCACTGCGTCTACGGGGGCCGGAGATACGCAGTATTTT; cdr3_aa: CATASTGAGDTQYF
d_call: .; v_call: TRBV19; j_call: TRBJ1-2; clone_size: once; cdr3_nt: TGTGCCAGTAGTATTTGGGGAAGGGGGAACTATGGCTACACCTTC; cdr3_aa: CASSIWGRGNYGYTF
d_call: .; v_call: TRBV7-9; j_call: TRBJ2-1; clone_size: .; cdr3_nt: TGTGCCAGCCCCTCACAGGGAAATGAGCAGTTCTTC; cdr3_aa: CASPSQGNEQFF
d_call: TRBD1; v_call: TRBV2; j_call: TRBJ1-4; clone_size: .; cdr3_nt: TGTGCCAGCAGGGGGGACAGTCAAGGAAAACTGTTTTTT; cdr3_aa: CASRGDSQGKLFF
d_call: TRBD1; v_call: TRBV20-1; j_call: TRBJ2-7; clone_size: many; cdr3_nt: TGCAGTGCTAGTGGTCCGGGACAGGGGGCCTACGAGCAGTACTTC; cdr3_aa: CSASGPGQGAYEQYF
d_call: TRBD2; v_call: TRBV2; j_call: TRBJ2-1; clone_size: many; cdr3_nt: TGTGCCAGCAGTGCGACTAGCGGGTACAATGAGCAGTTCTTC; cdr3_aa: CASSATSGYNEQFF
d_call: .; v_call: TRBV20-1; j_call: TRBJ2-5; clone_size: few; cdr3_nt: TGCAGTGCTAGTCCTCGACCGGGAGAGACCCAGTACTTC; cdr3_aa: CSASPRPGETQYF
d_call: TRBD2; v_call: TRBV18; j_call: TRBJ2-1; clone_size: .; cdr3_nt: TGTGCCAGCTCAGATAGCGGGAGGCCCTTCAATGAGCAGTTCTTC; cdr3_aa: CASSDSGRPFNEQFF
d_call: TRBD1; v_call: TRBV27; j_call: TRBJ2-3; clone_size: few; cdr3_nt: TGTGCCACTCAGACAGGGGGCGGGACAGATACGCAGTATTTT; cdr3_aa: CATQTGGGTDTQYF
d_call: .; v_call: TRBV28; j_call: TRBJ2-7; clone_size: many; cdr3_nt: TGTGCCAGCAGTTCCCCCCGGGCCAGGGCGGAATACGAGCAGTACTTC; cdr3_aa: CASSSPRARAEYEQYF
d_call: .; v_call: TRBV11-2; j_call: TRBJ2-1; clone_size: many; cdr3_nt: TGTGCCAGCAGCTTAGGTAGGGACCTCTCCTACAATGAGCAGTTCTTC; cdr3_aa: CASSLGRDLSYNEQFF
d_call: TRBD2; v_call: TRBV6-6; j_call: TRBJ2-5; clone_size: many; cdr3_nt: TGTGCCAGCAGTTACCCCCTAGCGGGAGATCGGGAGACCCAGTACTTC; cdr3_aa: CASSYPLAGDRETQYF
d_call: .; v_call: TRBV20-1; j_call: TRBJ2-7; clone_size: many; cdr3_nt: TGCAGTGCCGGCGGTAGCGGTTACGAGCAGTACTTC; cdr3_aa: CSAGGSGYEQYF
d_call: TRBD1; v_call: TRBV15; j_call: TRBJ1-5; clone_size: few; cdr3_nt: TGTGCCACCAGCGGCATACAGGGGCGCGGGCCCCAGCATTTT; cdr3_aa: CATSGIQGRGPQHF
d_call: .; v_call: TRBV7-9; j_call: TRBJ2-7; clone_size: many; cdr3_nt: TGTGCCAGCAGCCCTCGCTCAGGGTCCTACGAGCAGTACTTC; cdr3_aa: CASSPRSGSYEQYF